The rows below give T cell receptor beta chains drawn from one sample of a study of blood T cell repertoires in COVID-19. Repertoires were generated with immunoSEQ multiplex PCR, while TCRdb's copy carries only in-frame clones and drops some. Found here are tens of thousands of clones, 81% of them singletons; the top ten hold about 40%. The sample consisted of peripheral blood. The receptors were sampled from a man older than 75 with acute or convalescent COVID-19. Both conserved end residues are part of each CDR3. The D gene is left open where the match is weak. Rows may omit the clone size; those that give it use once, few, many or a size class.

.	TRBD2	TRBV18	TRBJ2-3	CASSTTSSREGSTDTQYF	TGTGCCAGCTCAACGACTAGCTCCAGGGAAGGGAGCACAGATACGCAGTATTTT
.	TRBD1	TRBV6-5	TRBJ1-1	CASSRQGGMNTEAFF	TGTGCCAGCAGTCGACAGGGTGGGATGAACACTGAAGCTTTCTTT
once	.	TRBV7-9	TRBJ1-5	CASSLGLDQPQHF	TGTGCCAGCAGCTTAGGACTGGATCAGCCCCAGCATTTT
.	.	TRBV4-1	TRBJ1-5	CASSQDGPRFSNQPQHF	TGCGCCAGCAGCCAAGATGGGCCCCGTTTCAGCAATCAGCCCCAGCATTTT
.	TRBD1	TRBV28	TRBJ2-7	CASSLYRGQTYEQYF	TGTGCCAGCAGTTTGTACAGGGGGCAAACGTACGAGCAGTACTTC
.	TRBD1	TRBV6-1	TRBJ1-2	CASSEIGRGPANYGYTF	TGTGCCAGCAGTGAAATTGGCAGGGGGCCAGCTAACTATGGCTACACCTTC
few	TRBD1	TRBV5-6	TRBJ2-7	CASSLIRTGGYEQYF	TGTGCCAGCAGCTTGATCCGGACAGGGGGCTACGAGCAGTACTTC
.	.	TRBV5-1	TRBJ1-4	CASSLVGGFAINEKLFF	TGCGCCAGCAGCTTGGTCGGCGGTTTTGCAATTAATGAAAAACTGTTTTTT
.	TRBD1	TRBV7-2	TRBJ2-3	CASSTGTGSFADTQYF	TGTGCCAGCAGCACCGGGACAGGGTCTTTCGCAGATACGCAGTATTTT
once	TRBD1	TRBV7-9	TRBJ2-7	CASSLVRTGGYEQYF	TGTGCCAGCAGCTTAGTAAGGACAGGGGGCTACGAGCAGTACTTC
.	TRBD2	TRBV2	TRBJ2-3	CASSPMGTSGTTDTQYF	TGTGCCAGCAGTCCCATGGGGACTAGCGGCACCACAGATACGCAGTATTTT
.	TRBD1	TRBV29-1	TRBJ1-2	CSVGTPGGTDYGYTF	TGCAGCGTTGGGACCCCAGGGGGCACGGACTATGGCTACACCTTC
.	.	TRBV5-3	TRBJ1-5	CARRGVDSNQPQHF	TGTGCCAGAAGGGGAGTCGATAGCAATCAGCCCCAGCATTTT
once	.	TRBV3-1/TRBV3-2	TRBJ1-5	CASSQYNLGPQHF	TGTGCCAGCAGCCAATATAATCTAGGGCCCCAGCATTTT
few	.	TRBV11-2	TRBJ2-2	CASSLDLRGLGELFF	TGTGCCAGCAGCTTAGATCTACGGGGGTTAGGGGAGCTGTTTTTT
.	.	TRBV5-1	TRBJ2-2	CASSLNSNTGELFF	TGCGCCAGCAGCTTGAACTCGAACACCGGGGAGCTGTTTTTT
.	TRBD1	TRBV29-1	TRBJ2-5	CSVDNRGGETQYF	TGCAGCGTTGATAACAGGGGCGGGGAGACCCAGTACTTC
once	TRBD2	TRBV28	TRBJ2-1	CASKAGGPNEQFF	TGTGCCAGCAAAGCGGGAGGTCCCAATGAGCAGTTCTTC
.	.	TRBV3-1/TRBV3-2	TRBJ1-4	CASSTRTASDGKLFF	TGTGCCAGCAGCACGCGGACAGCCTCTGATGGAAAACTGTTTTTT
.	TRBD1	TRBV24-1	TRBJ2-2	CATSKGSVLPGQGALGELFF	TGTGCCACCAGTAAGGGATCAGTACTCCCGGGACAGGGGGCCCTCGGGGAGCTGTTTTTT
.	.	TRBV11-1	TRBJ1-3	CASSPQSISGNTIYF	TGTGCCAGCAGCCCACAGTCCATCTCTGGAAACACCATATATTTT
.	TRBD2	TRBV6-2/TRBV6-3	TRBJ2-5	CASSYGRGYQETQYF	TGTGCCAGCAGTTACGGGCGGGGGTACCAAGAGACCCAGTACTTC
.	TRBD2	TRBV6-1	TRBJ2-7	CASSEWGTTGYEQYF	TGTGCCAGCAGTGAATGGGGGACTACGGGGTACGAGCAGTACTTC
.	.	TRBV27	TRBJ2-7	CASSLAPSETYEQYF	TGTGCCAGCAGTTTAGCCCCTAGCGAGACCTACGAGCAGTACTTC
.	.	TRBV6-2/TRBV6-3	TRBJ1-1	CASSSVYTEAFF	TGTGCCAGCAGTTCAGTCTACACTGAAGCTTTCTTT
.	TRBD2	TRBV4-2	TRBJ2-3	CASRGGGTDTQYF	TGTGCCAGCCGGGGAGGGGGCACAGATACGCAGTATTTT
few	TRBD1	TRBV7-3	TRBJ1-1	CASSLQGQGNWKNTEAFF	TGTGCCAGCAGCTTACAAGGACAGGGGAATTGGAAGAACACTGAAGCTTTCTTT